This T cell receptor (beta chain) was obtained from a study of immune cell composition in non-small cell lung cancer. V lost 0 bases, J lost 8 bases, and 8 bases lay in between. CDR1 is SEHNR and CDR2 is FQNEAQ in the germline V gene (reference sequence). This CDR3 has 13 amino acids. Only in-frame clones appear in the TCRdb table, and some are missing; sequencing was by immunoSEQ multiplex PCR. Among under 4,500 clones listed, 65% to 80% were seen once. Normal lung was taken at the farthest possible site, at least 3 cm from tumour. The clonotype was recovered from a human donor with non-small cell lung cancer. The chain uses TRBV7-9 and TRBJ2-1, with D possibly being TRBD2 (5 bases). Sequenced: non-adjacent lung tissue. In DNA, the CDR3 is TGTGCCAGCAGCTTAGCGGAGGCTTATGAGCAGTTCTTC. Protein sequence: CASSLAEAYEQFF.